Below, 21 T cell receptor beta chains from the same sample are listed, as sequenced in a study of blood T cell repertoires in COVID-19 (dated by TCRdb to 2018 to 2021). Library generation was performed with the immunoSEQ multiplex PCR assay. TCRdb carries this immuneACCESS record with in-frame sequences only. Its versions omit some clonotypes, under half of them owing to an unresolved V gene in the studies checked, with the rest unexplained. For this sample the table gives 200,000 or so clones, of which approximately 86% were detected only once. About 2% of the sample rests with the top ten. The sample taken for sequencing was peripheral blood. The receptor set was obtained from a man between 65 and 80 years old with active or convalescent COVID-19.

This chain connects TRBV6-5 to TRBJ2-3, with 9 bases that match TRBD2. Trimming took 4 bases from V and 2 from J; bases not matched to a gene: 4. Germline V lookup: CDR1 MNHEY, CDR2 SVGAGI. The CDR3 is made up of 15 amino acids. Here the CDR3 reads CASSLGGGATDTQYF. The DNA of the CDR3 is TGTGCCAGCAGTTTAGGCGGGGGGGCCACAGATACGCAGTATTTT.

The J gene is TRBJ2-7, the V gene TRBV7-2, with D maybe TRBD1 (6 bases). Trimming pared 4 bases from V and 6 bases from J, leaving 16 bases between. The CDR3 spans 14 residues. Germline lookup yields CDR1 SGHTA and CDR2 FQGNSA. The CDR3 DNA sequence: TGTGCCAGCAGCTCCAGACAGGTATTCGGCGAGCAGTACTTC. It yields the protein CASSSRQVFGEQYF.

CDR3 amino acids: CSASRGGPSETQYF. CDR3 DNA: TGCAGTGCTAGTCGGGGGGGGCCCTCGGAGACCCAGTACTTC. The chain employs TRBV20-1 and TRBJ2-5; 8 positions agree with TRBD2. Losses at the gene ends were 3 bases for V and 5 bases for J; bases not matched to a gene: 8. CDR3 length equals 14 residues. The germline V gene has CDR1 DFQATT and CDR2 SNEGSKA (reference sequence).

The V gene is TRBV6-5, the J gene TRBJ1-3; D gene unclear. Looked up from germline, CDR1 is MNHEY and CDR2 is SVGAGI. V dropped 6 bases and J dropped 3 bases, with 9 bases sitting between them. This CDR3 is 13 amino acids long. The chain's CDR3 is CASSLDIGNTIYF. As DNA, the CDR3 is TGTGCCAGCAGCCTCGACATTGGAAACACCATATATTTT.

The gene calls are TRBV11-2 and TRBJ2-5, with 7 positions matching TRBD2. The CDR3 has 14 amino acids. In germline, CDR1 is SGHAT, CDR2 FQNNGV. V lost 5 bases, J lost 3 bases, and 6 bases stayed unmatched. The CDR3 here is CASSPLGGEETQYF. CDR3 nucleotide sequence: TGTGCCAGCAGCCCGCTGGGAGGGGAAGAGACCCAGTACTTC. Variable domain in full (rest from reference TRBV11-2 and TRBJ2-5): EAGVAQSPRYKIIEKRQSVAFWCNPISGHATLYWYQQILGQGPKLLIQFQNNGVVDDSQLPKDRFSAERLKGVDSTLKIQPAKLEDSAVYLCASSPLGGEETQYFGPGTRLLVL.

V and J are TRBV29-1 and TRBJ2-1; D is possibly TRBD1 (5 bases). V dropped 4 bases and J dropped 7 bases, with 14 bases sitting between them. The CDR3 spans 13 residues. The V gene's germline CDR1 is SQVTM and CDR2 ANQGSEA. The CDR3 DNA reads TGCAGCGTTGTTGAGACGCCAGGGAATGAGCAGTTCTTC. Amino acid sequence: CSVVETPGNEQFF.

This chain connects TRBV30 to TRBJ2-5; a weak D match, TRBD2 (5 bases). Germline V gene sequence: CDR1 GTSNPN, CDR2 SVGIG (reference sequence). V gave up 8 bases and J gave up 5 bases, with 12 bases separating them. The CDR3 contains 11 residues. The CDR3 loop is CAHGVLETQYF. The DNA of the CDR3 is TGTGCCCACGGGGTTTTGGAGACCCAGTACTTC.

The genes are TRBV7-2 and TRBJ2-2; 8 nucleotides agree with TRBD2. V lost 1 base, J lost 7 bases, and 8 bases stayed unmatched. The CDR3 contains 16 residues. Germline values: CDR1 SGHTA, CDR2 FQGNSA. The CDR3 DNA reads TGTGCCAGCAGCTTAGTTACGGGAGGGCCAGGCGGGGAGCTGTTTTTT. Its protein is CASSLVTGGPGGELFF.

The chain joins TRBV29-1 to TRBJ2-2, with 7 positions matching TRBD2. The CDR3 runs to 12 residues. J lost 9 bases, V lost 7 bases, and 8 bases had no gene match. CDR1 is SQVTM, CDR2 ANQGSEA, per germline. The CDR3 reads CSGVGGDRELFF. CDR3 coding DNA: TGCAGCGGGGTTGGGGGGGATAGGGAGCTGTTTTTT.

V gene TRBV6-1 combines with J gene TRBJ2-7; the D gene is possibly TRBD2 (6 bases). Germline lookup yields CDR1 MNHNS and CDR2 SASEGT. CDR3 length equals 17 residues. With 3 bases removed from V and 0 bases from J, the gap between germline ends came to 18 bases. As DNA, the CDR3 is TGTGCCAGCAGTGACCTGCGGGCTGCGGGGAGCTCCTACGAGCAGTACTTC. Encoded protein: CASSDLRAAGSSYEQYF.

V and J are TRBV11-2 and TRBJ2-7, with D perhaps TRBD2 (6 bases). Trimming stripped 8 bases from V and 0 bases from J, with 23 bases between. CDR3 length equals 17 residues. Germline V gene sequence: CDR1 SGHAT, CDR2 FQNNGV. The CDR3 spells CASLWGVKGPSSYEQYF. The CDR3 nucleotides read TGTGCCAGCCTCTGGGGGGTCAAAGGGCCGAGCTCCTACGAGCAGTACTTC. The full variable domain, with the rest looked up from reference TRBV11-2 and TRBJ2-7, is EAGVAQSPRYKIIEKRQSVAFWCNPISGHATLYWYQQILGQGPKLLIQFQNNGVVDDSQLPKDRFSAERLKGVDSTLKIQPAKLEDSAVYLCASLWGVKGPSSYEQYFGPGTRLTVT.

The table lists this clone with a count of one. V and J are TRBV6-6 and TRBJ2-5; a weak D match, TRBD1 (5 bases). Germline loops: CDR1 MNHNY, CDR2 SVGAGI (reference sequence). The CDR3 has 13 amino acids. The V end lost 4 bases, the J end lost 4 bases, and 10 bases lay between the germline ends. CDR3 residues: CASSSPGRETQYF. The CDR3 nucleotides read TGTGCCAGCAGTTCCCCAGGGCGAGAGACCCAGTACTTC.

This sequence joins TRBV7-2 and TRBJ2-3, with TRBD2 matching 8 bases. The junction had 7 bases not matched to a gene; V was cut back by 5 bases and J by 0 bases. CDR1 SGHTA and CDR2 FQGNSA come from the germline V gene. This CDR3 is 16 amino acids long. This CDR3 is CASSPTSGISTDTQYF. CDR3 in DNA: TGTGCCAGCAGCCCCACTAGCGGCATAAGCACAGATACGCAGTATTTT.

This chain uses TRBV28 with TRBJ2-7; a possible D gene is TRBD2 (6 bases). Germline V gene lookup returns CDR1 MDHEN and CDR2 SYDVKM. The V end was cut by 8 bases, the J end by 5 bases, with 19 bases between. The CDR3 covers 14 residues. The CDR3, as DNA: TGTGCCAGCTTACCGGGACTCATCCACGACGAGCAGTACTTC. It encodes CASLPGLIHDEQYF.

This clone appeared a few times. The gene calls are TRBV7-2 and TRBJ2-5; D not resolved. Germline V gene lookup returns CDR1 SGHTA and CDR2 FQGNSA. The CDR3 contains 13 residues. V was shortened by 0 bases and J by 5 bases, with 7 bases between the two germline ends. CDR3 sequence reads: CASSLALHETQYF. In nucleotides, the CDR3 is TGTGCCAGCAGCTTAGCACTCCACGAGACCCAGTACTTC.

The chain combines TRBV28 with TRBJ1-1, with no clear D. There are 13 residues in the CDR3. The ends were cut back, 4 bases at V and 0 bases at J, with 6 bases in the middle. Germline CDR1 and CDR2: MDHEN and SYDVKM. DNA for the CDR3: TGTGCCAGCAGTTCCACACTGAACACTGAAGCTTTCTTT. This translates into CASSSTLNTEAFF.

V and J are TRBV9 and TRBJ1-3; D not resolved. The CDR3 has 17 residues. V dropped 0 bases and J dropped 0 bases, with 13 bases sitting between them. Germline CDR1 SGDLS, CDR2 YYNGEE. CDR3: CASSVALEAISGNTIYF. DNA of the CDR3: TGTGCCAGCAGCGTAGCTTTGGAGGCTATCTCTGGAAACACCATATATTTT. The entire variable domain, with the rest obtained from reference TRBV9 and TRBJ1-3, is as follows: DSGVTQTPKHLITATGQRVTLRCSPRSGDLSVYWYQQSLDQGLQFLIQYYNGEERAKGNILERFSAQQFPDLHSELNLSSLELGDSALYFCASSVALEAISGNTIYFGEGSWLTVV.

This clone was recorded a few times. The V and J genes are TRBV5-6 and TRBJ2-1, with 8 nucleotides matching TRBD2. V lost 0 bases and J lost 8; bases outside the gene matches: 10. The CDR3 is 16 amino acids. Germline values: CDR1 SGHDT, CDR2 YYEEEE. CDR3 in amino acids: CASSLDTVWRGDEQFF. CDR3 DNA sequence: TGTGCCAGCAGCTTGGATACTGTGTGGCGGGGGGATGAGCAGTTCTTC.

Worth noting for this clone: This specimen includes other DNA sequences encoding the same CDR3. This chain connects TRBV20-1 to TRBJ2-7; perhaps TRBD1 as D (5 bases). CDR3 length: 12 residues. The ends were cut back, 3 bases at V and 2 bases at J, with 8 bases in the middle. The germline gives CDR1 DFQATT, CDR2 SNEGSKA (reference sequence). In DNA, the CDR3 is TGCAGTGCTAGTACAGGTACCTACGAGCAGTACTTC. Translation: CSASTGTYEQYF.

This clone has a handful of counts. CDR3 sequence: CSAEGGNTEAFF. CDR3 nucleotide sequence: TGCAGCGCGGAAGGGGGCAACACTGAAGCTTTCTTT. This rearrangement joins TRBV29-1 to TRBJ1-1; 7 nucleotides match TRBD1. This CDR3 is built from 12 residues. Germline loops: CDR1 SQVTM, CDR2 ANQGSEA. The V and J ends lost 7 bases and 2 bases, in that order; junction bases with no gene match: 4.

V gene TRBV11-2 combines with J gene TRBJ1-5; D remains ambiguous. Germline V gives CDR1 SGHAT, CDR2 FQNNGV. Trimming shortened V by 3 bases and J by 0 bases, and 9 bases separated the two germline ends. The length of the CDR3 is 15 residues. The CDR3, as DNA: TGTGCCAGCAGCTTGGGAGCATTTAGCAATCAGCCCCAGCATTTT. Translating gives CASSLGAFSNQPQHF. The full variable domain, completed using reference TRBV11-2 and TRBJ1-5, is EAGVAQSPRYKIIEKRQSVAFWCNPISGHATLYWYQQILGQGPKLLIQFQNNGVVDDSQLPKDRFSAERLKGVDSTLKIQPAKLEDSAVYLCASSLGAFSNQPQHFGDGTRLSIL.